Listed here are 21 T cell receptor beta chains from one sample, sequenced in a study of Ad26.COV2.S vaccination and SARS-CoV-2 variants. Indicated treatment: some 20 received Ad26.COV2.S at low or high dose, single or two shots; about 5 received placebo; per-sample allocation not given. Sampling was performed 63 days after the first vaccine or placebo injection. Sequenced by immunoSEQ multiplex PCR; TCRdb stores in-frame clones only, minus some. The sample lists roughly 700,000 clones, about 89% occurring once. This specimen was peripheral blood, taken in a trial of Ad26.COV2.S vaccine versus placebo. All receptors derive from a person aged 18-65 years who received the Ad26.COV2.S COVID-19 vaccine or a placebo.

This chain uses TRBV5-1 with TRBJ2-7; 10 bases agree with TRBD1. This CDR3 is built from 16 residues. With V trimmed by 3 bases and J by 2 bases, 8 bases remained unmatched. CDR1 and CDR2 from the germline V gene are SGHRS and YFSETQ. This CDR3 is CASSSGGTGAAYEQYF. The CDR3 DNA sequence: TGCGCCAGCAGCTCGGGCGGGACAGGGGCGGCCTACGAGCAGTACTTC.

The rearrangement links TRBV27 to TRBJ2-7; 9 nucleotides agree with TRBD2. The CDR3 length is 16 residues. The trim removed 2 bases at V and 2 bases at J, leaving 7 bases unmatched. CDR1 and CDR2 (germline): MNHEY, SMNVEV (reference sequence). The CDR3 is CASSLRLTSGPYEQYF. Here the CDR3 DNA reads TGTGCCAGCAGTTTACGATTGACTAGCGGTCCCTACGAGCAGTACTTC.

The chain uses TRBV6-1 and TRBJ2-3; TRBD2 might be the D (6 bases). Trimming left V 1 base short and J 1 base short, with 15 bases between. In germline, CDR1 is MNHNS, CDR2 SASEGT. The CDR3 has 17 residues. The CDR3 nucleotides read TGTGCCAGCAGTGAAGGTCTCGGGGGAGCGGGCACAGATACGCAGTATTTT. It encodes CASSEGLGGAGTDTQYF.

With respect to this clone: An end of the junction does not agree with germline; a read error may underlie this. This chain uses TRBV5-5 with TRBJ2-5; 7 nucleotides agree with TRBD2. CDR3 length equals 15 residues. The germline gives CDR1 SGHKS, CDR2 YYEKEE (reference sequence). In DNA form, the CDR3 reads TGTGCCAGCAGTTTGGGCGGGGGAATAGTTGAGACCCAGTACTTC. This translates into CASSLGGGIVETQYF.

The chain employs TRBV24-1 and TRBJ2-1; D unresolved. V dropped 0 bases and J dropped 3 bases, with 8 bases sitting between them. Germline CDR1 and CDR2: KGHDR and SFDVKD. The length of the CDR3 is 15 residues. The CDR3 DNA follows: TGTGCCACCAGTGATTTGAACCCTAGCTACAATGAGCAGTTCTTC. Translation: CATSDLNPSYNEQFF.

The CDR3 DNA reads as TGTGCCAGCAGGGGGACAGCTCAAGAGACCCAGTACTTC. It codes for CASRGTAQETQYF. The chain employs TRBV11-2 and TRBJ2-5; 7 nucleotides match TRBD1. CDR3 length: 13 amino acids. Losses at the gene ends were 6 bases for V and 2 bases for J; bases not matched to a gene: 3. Germline values: CDR1 SGHAT, CDR2 FQNNGV.

The CDR3 nucleotides read TGTGCCAGTACCTTACAGGGGCCCAATCAGCCCCAGCATTTT. This codes for CASTLQGPNQPQHF. V usage is TRBV19 and J usage is TRBJ1-5, with TRBD1 identical over 7 bases. The germline CDR1 and CDR2 sequences are LNHDA and SQIVND (reference sequence). The CDR3 is 14 amino acids. With V trimmed by 7 bases and J by 3 bases, 6 bases remained unmatched.

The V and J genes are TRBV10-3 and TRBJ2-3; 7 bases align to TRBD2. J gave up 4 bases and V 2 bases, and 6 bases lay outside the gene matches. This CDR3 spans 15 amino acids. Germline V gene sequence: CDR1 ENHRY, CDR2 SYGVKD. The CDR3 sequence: CAISEGLAVADTQYF. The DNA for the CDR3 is TGTGCCATCAGTGAGGGGCTAGCGGTCGCAGATACGCAGTATTTT.

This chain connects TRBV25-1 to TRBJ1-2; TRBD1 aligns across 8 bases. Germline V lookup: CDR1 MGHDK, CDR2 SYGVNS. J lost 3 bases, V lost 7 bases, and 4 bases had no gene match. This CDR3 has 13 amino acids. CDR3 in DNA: TGTGCCAGCATTTCGACAGGGGACTATGGCTACACCTTC. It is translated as CASISTGDYGYTF.

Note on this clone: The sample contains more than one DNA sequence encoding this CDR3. The chain's CDR3 is CAISESGQAYEQYF. The CDR3, as DNA: TGTGCCATCAGTGAATCGGGACAGGCCTACGAGCAGTACTTC. The gene calls are TRBV10-3 and TRBJ2-7; 8 bases are a match to TRBD1. CDR1 is ENHRY and CDR2 is SYGVKD in the germline V gene. V was clipped by 3 bases and J by 2 bases; unmatched bases: 3. This CDR3 comprises 14 residues.

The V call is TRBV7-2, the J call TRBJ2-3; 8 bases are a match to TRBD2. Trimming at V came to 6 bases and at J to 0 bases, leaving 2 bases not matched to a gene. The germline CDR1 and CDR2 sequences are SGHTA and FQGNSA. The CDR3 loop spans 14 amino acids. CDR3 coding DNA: TGTGCCAGCAGACTAGCGGCTAGCACAGATACGCAGTATTTT. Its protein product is CASRLAASTDTQYF.

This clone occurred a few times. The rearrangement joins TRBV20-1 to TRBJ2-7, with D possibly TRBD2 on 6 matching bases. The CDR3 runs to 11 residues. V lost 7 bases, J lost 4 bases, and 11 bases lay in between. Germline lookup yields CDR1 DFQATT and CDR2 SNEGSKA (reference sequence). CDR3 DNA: TGCAGTGGGAGGGGAGCTTACGAGCAGTACTTC. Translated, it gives CSGRGAYEQYF.

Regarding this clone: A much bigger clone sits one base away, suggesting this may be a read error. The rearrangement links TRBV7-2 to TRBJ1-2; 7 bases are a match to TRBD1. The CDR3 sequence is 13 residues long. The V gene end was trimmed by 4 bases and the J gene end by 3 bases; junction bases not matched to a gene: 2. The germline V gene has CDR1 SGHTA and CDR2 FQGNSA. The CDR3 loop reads CASSSGTDYGYTF. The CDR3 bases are TGTGCCAGCAGCTCCGGGACAGACTATGGCTACACCTTC.

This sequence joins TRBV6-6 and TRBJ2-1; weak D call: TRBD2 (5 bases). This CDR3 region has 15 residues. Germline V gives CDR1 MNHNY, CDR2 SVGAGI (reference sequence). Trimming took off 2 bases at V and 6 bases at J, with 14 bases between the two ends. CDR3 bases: TGTGCCAGCAGTTACGAGGGCGGCCCCTCCAATGAGCAGTTCTTC. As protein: CASSYEGGPSNEQFF.

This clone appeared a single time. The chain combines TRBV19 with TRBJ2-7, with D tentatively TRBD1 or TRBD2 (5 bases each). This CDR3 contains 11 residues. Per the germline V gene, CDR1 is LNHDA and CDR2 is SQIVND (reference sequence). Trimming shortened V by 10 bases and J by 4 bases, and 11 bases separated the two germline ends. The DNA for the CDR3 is TGTGCCACCCAATGGGGGTACGAGCAGTACTTC. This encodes CATQWGYEQYF.

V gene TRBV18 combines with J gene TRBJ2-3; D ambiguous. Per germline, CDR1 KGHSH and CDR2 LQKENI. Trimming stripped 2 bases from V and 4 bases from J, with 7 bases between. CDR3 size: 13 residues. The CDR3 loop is CASSPGYSDTQYF. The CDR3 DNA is TGTGCCAGCTCACCAGGGTATTCAGATACGCAGTATTTT.

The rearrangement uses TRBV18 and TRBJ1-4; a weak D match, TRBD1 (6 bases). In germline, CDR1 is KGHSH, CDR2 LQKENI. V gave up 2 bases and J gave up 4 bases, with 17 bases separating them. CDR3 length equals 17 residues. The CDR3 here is CASSPGRAGQDNEKLFF. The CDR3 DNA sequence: TGTGCCAGCTCACCAGGAAGAGCGGGACAAGATAATGAAAAACTGTTTTTT.

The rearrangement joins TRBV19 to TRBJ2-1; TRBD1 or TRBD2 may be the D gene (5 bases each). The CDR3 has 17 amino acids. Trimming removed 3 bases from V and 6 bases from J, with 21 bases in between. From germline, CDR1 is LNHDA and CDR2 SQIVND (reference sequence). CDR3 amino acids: CASSINSGRASGNEQFF. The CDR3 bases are TGTGCCAGTAGTATTAATTCAGGGCGGGCGTCTGGCAATGAGCAGTTCTTC.

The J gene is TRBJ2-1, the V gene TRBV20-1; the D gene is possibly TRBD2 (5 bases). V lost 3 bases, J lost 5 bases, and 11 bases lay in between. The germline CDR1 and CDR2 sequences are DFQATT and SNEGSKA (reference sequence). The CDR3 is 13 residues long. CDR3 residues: CSASPLADNEQFF. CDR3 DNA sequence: TGCAGTGCTAGTCCTCTAGCTGACAATGAGCAGTTCTTC.

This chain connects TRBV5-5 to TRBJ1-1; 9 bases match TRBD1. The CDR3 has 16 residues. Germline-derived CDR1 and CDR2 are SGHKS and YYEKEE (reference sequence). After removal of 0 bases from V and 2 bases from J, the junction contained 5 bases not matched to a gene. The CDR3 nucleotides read TGTGCCAGCAGCTTGGTTGGGACAGGGACCAACACTGAAGCTTTCTTT. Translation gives CASSLVGTGTNTEAFF.

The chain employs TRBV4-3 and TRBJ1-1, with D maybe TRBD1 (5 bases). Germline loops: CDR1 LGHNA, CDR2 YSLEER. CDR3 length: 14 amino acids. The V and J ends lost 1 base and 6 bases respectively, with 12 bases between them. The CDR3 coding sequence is TGCGCCAGCAGCCAAGGGGGCGGTGTGGCTGAAGCTTTCTTT. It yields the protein CASSQGGGVAEAFF.